The sequence of this T cell receptor beta chain was determined in a study of blood T cell repertoires in COVID-19 (TCRdb year 2020). Study-wide context: Collaborator samples came from the United States, Italy and Spain and covered acute and convalescent phases of COVID-19. Subjects who had been exposed to COVID-19, were actively infected with it, or had recovered from it provided the deeply sampled blood TCRbeta repertoires that made up the dataset. A de-identified subject ID, COVID-19 status, age in years and sex were almost always included in the sample metadata. The samples were drawn from the first 160 participants of the ongoing ImmuneRACE study and from 950 to 1,500 subjects provided by 6 global collaborators. The repertoires were released in a freely available public database meant as a resource for research on the immune response to SARS-CoV-2. HLA class I and class II types, where available, came from metadata supplied by the sample provider rather than from assay-based typing. The material from the prospective study consisted of cDNA or gDNA derived from T cells, B-cell-depleted T cells, or PBMCs. Study-wide conclusions, independent of this receptor: How much clinical and demographic metadata was included differed by source and by participant, and the metadata was provided uncurated.

About this clone itself: No cognate antigen has been identified for it. The sample holds no much larger clone one base away, and base qualities are not on file.

The germline V gene encodes CDR1 SEHNR and CDR2 FQNEAQ (reference sequence). V is clipped by 1 base and J by 6 bases, and the sequence between their germline boundaries is 6 bases long. The CDR3 sequence holds 13 residues, the cysteine and phenylalanine included. Only the CDR3 portion is preserved as DNA: 39 bases, with reading frame beginning at the first base. TCRbeta CDR3 regions were amplified from genomic DNA using the immunoSEQ Assay, a bias-controlled multiplex PCR. In the source study's methods: The number of nucleated cells in each sample was estimated from the amplification of reference gene primers within the assay. Sequence reads were collapsed and filtered to measure the absolute abundance of every unique TCRbeta CDR3 rearrangement. For each sample, productive Simpson clonality was calculated as the square root of Simpson's diversity index across productive rearrangements. This immuneACCESS table, as held by TCRdb, lists in-frame sequences with V and J called but not all clones. Of the missing ones, under half trace to an unresolved V gene in checked studies; the others have no known cause. That table furnishes V, J and clone size, whereas the DNA furnished D and trimming. In all, the sample holds about 110,000 clones, and about four fifths of those were seen once. The biggest ten clones account for about 16% of the sample.

Each collaborating institution followed its own protocols to collect whole blood in K2EDTA tubes. For TCRbeta analysis, collaborator samples were shipped as frozen whole blood, as isolated PBMCs, or as DNA extracted from either sample type. The origin of this receptor is a woman older than 75 with acute or convalescent COVID-19. The sample consisted of peripheral blood. Here the chain combines TRBV7-9 and TRBJ2-2; D gene: possibly TRBD2, on 5 matching bases. The DNA is as follows: TGTGCCAGCAGCTTAGACGGGGCCGGGGAGCTGTTTTTT. It is translated as CASSLDGAGELFF.